This T cell receptor beta chain was sequenced for a study of shared clonotypes between healthy human individuals (dated by TCRdb to 2020 to 2021). For context, the study as a whole: A few men and a couple of women, aged 18 to 49 years, made up the cohort. Leukapheresis yielded between about 0.9 and 9 billion PBMCs per donor. Per donor, three plates each were used for CD4 naive and CD4 memory, two for CD8 naive, and one for CD8 memory. Libraries were prepared and TCR repertoires were sequenced by different laboratories using diverse techniques, in order to increase sequencing depth and limit assay-specific biases. To estimate repertoire size and how much clonotype sharing occurs between individuals, the study deeply sequenced the blood TCR repertoires of roughly 5 healthy adults. General findings and caveats noted by the study authors: Because the study included only a small number of donors, the genetic and exposure-history diversity represented was limited. Pairwise subsampling led to the expectation that sequencing depth would affect the degree of clonotype sharing among donors. Estimated clonotype richness was generally larger for naive than for memory subsets. Compared with non-shared clonotypes, clonotypes shared by all four sorted-subset donors had higher generation probabilities. Incomplete sequencing was indicated by rarefaction of sorted-subset datasets, despite the large sequencing depth. Across a few donors, roughly 5.1% of naive CD4, 3.5% of naive CD8, 2% to 2.5% of memory CD4, and around 0.4% of memory CD8 clonotypes were shared. Sampling was restricted to blood, and TCR repertoires in tissues likely differ from the TCR repertoires found in blood.

For the CD8 naive samples, CD45RO-negative cells were positively selected for CCR7, yielding a CD45RA+CCR7+ population from which TemRA cells were excluded. Donors were healthy HIV-negative adults with no recently reported acute infections or vaccinations. Every donor was a Caucasian adult living in Nashville, Tennessee, USA. Blood was obtained by leukapheresis, after which PBMCs were separated by Ficoll-Histopaque density gradient centrifugation and cryopreserved in liquid nitrogen vapor phase. Purity and quantity of every magnetically sorted T cell population were checked by analytical flow cytometry. Genomic DNA was isolated from every sorted fraction and measured by UV absorbance on a Nanodrop 2000c. With regard to this clone: No cognate antigen has been identified for it. One base away there is no much larger clone; base qualities are not given.

Trimming at the junction amounts to 5 bases on V and 4 bases on J, and the germline ends lie 16 bases apart. For CDR1 and CDR2, the germline V gene lists SGHRS and YFSETQ. The CDR3, cysteine through phenylalanine, is 15 amino acids long. The CDR3 DNA has 45 bases and is translated from base 1. Using the deep immunoSEQ assay, TCR CDR3 regions were amplified from genomic DNA by multiplex PCR. For each cell subset, the extracted genomic DNA was distributed evenly across all wells of several immunoSEQ 96-well plates, and each plate served as one replicate. For sorted subsets, approximately 210 ng of genomic DNA, equivalent to some 30,000 T cell genomes, went into each replicate PCR. Purified libraries were quantified with a Qubit 3.0 fluorometer, sized on a Bioanalyzer 2100, and re-quantified with the KAPA Library Quantification kit. Every immunoSEQ 96-well plate was sequenced on a separate single-read 150-cycle Illumina NextSeq 550 flow cell. The original methods were these. Because only junctional sequences without quality scores were contained in the immunoSEQ output, filtering matching that applied to full-length reads could not be performed. To assign V/J genes and CDR3, sequences were annotated using PyIR, a Python wrapper for IgBLAST v1.9, with IMGT germline references. Reads were filtered out if the reads had weak V/J assignments (E-value above 1e-6), no CDR3, stop codons, out-of-frame junctions, or ambiguous translated residues. V3J clonotypes were defined as sequences sharing the same inferred V gene, J gene, and CDR3 amino acid sequence. To compute the percentage overlap between repertoires, the number of shared unique clonotypes was divided by the size of the smaller repertoire. RTK rarefaction, the Chao1 estimator, and Recon v2.1 estimates of unobserved clonotypes were used to assess repertoire richness. Generation probabilities for all TCRbeta clonotypes obtained by the gDNA method from several donors were computed using OLGA. Sourced from immuneACCESS, this table was stored by TCRdb with only in-frame sequences that have V and J called. A share of the clones is absent; for the studies checked, an unresolved V gene accounts for under half, and the remainder has no known explanation. D and trimming were read from the DNA, whereas the V and J calls and clone size are those reported in that table. The table for this sample lists about 2 million clones; less than 95% of them were counted only once. 1% to 1.3% of the sample is taken by the ten largest.

This receptor chain uses TRBV5-1 and TRBJ2-1; a tentative D call is TRBD2 (5 bases match). What was sequenced was naive CD8+ T cells sorted from blood. Taken with the paper, the label for cell subset or site translates to: CD45RA+CCR7+. The TCR originated in a man younger than 30 in good health. This receptor carries the CDR3 CASSMVSGEYNEQFF. At the DNA level, the sequence is TGCGCCAGCAGTATGGTCAGCGGAGAGTACAATGAGCAGTTCTTC.